This TCR beta chain was found in a study of control samples from healthy donors and cancer patients. Method: immunoSEQ multiplex PCR; TCRdb's copy keeps in-frame clones and lacks some. The profile shows 140,000 to 150,000 clones, around 86% of them singletons. Sequences were obtained from blood. The sequence was obtained from a man in his thirties or forties in good health.

Here the CDR3 reads CASREGAWAGTEAFF. DNA for the CDR3: TGTGCCAGCAGGGAGGGGGCGTGGGCCGGCACTGAAGCTTTCTTT. V usage is TRBV25-1 and J usage is TRBJ1-1; 7 bases match TRBD1. With V trimmed by 6 bases and J by 4 bases, 11 bases remained unmatched. There are 15 residues in the CDR3. Per the germline V gene, CDR1 is MGHDK and CDR2 is SYGVNS.